The sequence of this T cell receptor (beta chain) was determined in a study of beta chain features in type 1 diabetes. Overall study context: Age and gender were similar between patients and healthy donors, as were cell yields.

Every bit of the isolated RNA underwent reverse transcription, so sequencing read expressed TCRB transcripts. Measured with immunoSEQ multiplex PCR; TCRdb has only the in-frame clones, and not every one. Among roughly 280,000 clones listed, roughly 24% were seen once. Study-wide points: Patients' naive, central memory and regulatory TCRB repertoires appeared more alike than those of healthy donors. Any PCR bias toward short templates would affect both groups alike. Across all four CD4+ subsets, people with type 1 diabetes showed modestly shorter TCRB CDR3s.

This clone was seen more than once but under ten times. Its antigen remains unidentified. The specimen sequenced was naive CD4+ T cells from blood. This clonotype was sampled from a woman under 40 with type 1 diabetes.

The CDR3 is CASSPRQRGEQYF. In DNA, the CDR3 is TGTGCCAGCAGCCCCCGACAGCGGGGCGAGCAGTACTTC. This chain uses TRBV7-3 with TRBJ2-7; 7 nucleotides align to TRBD2. This CDR3 comprises 13 residues. The V gene's germline CDR1 is SGHTA and CDR2 FQGTGA. V trimming: 5 bases; J trimming: 6 bases; junction bases outside the gene matches: 7.